This TCR beta chain is from a study of cytomegalovirus exposure and HLA in healthy donors. The PCR was carried out with 60 Vbeta primers and 13 Jbeta primers. The repertoire was sequenced with immunoSEQ multiplex PCR; TCRdb's copy has only in-frame clones and lacks some. This table holds about 170,000 clones, roughly 80% found once. Study results and limitations: A later analysis linked a missense variant in DCLRE1C to the trimming of TCR beta V and J genes.

Notes on this clone: What it binds is unknown.

Trimming took off 0 bases at V and 1 base at J, with 10 bases between the two ends. Germline CDR1 reads SGDLS; CDR2 reads YYNGEE. The CDR3 is made up of 15 amino acids. This clonotype was obtained from a male donor in good health and CMV-seronegative. The specimen sequenced was PBMCs. The chain links TRBV9 to TRBJ1-2; maybe TRBD1 (6 bases). The CDR3 coding sequence is TGTGCCAGCAGCGTAGCGGCAGGGGTTAACTATGGCTACACCTTC. It yields the protein CASSVAAGVNYGYTF.